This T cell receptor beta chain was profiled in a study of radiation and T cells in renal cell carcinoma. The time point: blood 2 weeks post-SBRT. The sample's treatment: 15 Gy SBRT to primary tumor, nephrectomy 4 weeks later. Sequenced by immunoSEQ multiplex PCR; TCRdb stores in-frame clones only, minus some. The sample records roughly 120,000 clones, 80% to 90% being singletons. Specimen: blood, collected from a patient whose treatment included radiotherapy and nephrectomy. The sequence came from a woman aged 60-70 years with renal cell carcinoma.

CDR3 nucleotide sequence: TGTGCCATCAAGGCAGGGGATTACAATGAGCAGTTCTTC. This encodes CAIKAGDYNEQFF. The chain is built from TRBV10-3 and TRBJ2-1, with D perhaps TRBD1 (6 bases). CDR1 and CDR2 from the germline V gene are ENHRY and SYGVKD. CDR3 length: 13 amino acids. V shed 7 bases and J shed 4 bases, with 11 bases lying between them.